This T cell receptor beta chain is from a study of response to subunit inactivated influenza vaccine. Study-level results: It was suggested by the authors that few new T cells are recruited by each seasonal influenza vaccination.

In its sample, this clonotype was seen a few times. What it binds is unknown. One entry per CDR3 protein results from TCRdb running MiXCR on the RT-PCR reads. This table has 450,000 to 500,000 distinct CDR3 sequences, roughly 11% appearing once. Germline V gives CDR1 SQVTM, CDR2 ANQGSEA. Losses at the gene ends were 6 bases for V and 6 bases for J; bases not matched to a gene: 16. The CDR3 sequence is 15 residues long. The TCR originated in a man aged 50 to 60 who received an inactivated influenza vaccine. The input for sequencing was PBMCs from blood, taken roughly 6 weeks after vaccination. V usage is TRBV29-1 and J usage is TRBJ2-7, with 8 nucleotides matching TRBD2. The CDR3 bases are TGCAGCGTGAGGACTAGCTGGATGGGGCCAAGCGAGCAGTACTTC. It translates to CSVRTSWMGPSEQYF.